The 8 T cell receptor beta chains below all came from one sample that was sequenced in a study of patients and donors after allogeneic stem cell transplantation. Each CDR3 protein is one row after TCRdb ran MiXCR on the RT-PCR reads. The sample shows 25,000 to 30,000 distinct CDR3 sequences, around 7.4% of them seen only once. Sequencing was done on a sample of blood, either unsorted or a sorted T cell fraction (not recorded which). The receptor set was obtained from a human donor who was either an allogeneic HSCT recipient or a stem cell or donor lymphocyte infusion donor (not recorded which). It is not recorded whose cells these are; they may come from a transplant donor.

This clonotype was observed at least ten times. The chain carries TRBV20-1 and TRBJ2-4, with D tentatively TRBD2 (6 bases). The CDR3 is 17 residues long. Between the trimmed V and J ends, which lost 2 bases and 5 bases, there was a span of 22 bases. The germline gives CDR1 DFQATT, CDR2 SNEGSKA (reference sequence). CDR3 amino acids: CSARSPDVGGSQNIQYF. CDR3 coding DNA: TGCAGTGCTAGAAGCCCCGACGTGGGGGGTTCCCAAAACATTCAGTACTTC.

This clonotype was observed many times. The V gene is TRBV5-1, the J gene TRBJ2-1, with D possibly being TRBD2 (6 bases). V was pared by 0 bases and J by 12 bases, with 10 bases between. Germline lookup yields CDR1 SGHRS and CDR2 YFSETQ. This CDR3 contains 12 residues. CDR3 residues: CASSLDSGLQFF. The CDR3 DNA reads TGCGCCAGCAGCTTGGACAGCGGGTTGCAGTTCTTC.

The V call is TRBV10-3, the J call TRBJ2-3; weak D call: TRBD1 (5 bases). Per germline, CDR1 ENHRY and CDR2 SYGVKD. CDR3 size: 15 residues. V was clipped by 4 bases and J by 0 bases, with 11 bases between them. CDR3 loop: CAISGGGGSTDTQYF. The CDR3 bases are TGTGCCATCAGTGGGGGCGGCGGTAGCACAGATACGCAGTATTTT.

The CDR3 reads CASSWDGDNYGYTF. DNA for the CDR3: TGCGCCAGCAGCTGGGACGGAGATAACTATGGCTACACCTTC. This sequence joins TRBV5-1 and TRBJ1-2; possibly TRBD1 for D (5 bases). The CDR3 totals 14 residues. The ends were cut back, 3 bases at V and 1 base at J, with 10 bases in the middle. CDR1 and CDR2 from the germline V gene are SGHRS and YFSETQ.

There are many counts of this clonotype. The rearrangement joins TRBV28 to TRBJ2-5; the D gene is possibly TRBD1 (5 bases). The CDR3 consists of 15 residues. V shed 5 bases and J shed 5 bases, with 18 bases lying between them. CDR1 is MDHEN and CDR2 is SYDVKM in the germline V gene. DNA of the CDR3: TGTGCCAGCAGTCAAGGGGCAGGGCTCTCGGAGACCCAGTACTTC. Translated, it gives CASSQGAGLSETQYF.

This clonotype was observed many times. This chain links TRBV25-1 with TRBJ1-2; D not certain. CDR3 length: 12 residues. Germline loops: CDR1 MGHDK, CDR2 SYGVNS. V was trimmed by 4 bases and J by 8 bases, leaving 11 bases between them. The CDR3 nucleotides are TGTGCCAGCAGTGCTAGGACGGGAGGCTACACCTTC. Encoded protein: CASSARTGGYTF.

This clonotype has just a few counts. The CDR3 DNA follows: TGTGCCAGCAGCGTAGAAGGGGGGCAATACACTGAAGCTTTCTTT. Translated: CASSVEGGQYTEAFF. The rearrangement links TRBV9 to TRBJ1-1; maybe TRBD1 (6 bases). Germline V gene sequence: CDR1 SGDLS, CDR2 YYNGEE. V lost 0 bases and J 3 bases, leaving 12 bases between the germline ends. This CDR3 contains 15 residues. Variable domain in full (rest from reference TRBV9 and TRBJ1-1): DSGVTQTPKHLITATGQRVTLRCSPRSGDLSVYWYQQSLDQGLQFLIQYYNGEERAKGNILERFSAQQFPDLHSELNLSSLELGDSALYFCASSVEGGQYTEAFFGQGTRLTVV.

This clonotype was seen repeatedly, ten times or more. The V and J genes are TRBV20-1 and TRBJ1-2; the D is unclear. CDR1 DFQATT and CDR2 SNEGSKA come from the germline V gene (reference sequence). The CDR3 has 13 amino acids. Deletions cut 6 bases from V and 3 bases from J, with 14 bases between. The CDR3 bases are TGCAGTGCCCGCGGGCGGGTTGACTATGGCTACACCTTC. Translation gives CSARGRVDYGYTF.